One and the same sample provided the 10 T cell receptor beta chains below, sequenced in a study of blood T cells in healthy people across ages. Primed by a sample-barcoded 5' primer and a J-beta primer mix, a second PCR proceeded for roughly 6 to 12 cycles. TCRdb re-analysed the 5' RACE reads in MiXCR, keeping a single row per CDR3 protein. The sample shows roughly 1 million distinct CDR3 sequences, almost 25% of them seen only once. These data are also associated with another study on T cells of mothers and their children.

The sequenced sample consisted of blood. These receptors were taken from a girl aged 2-10 years in good health.

This rearrangement joins TRBV7-2 to TRBJ2-5, with TRBD2 matching over 15 bases. CDR1 and CDR2 (germline): SGHTA, FQGNSA. Trimming at V came to 5 bases and at J to 5 bases, leaving 3 bases not matched to a gene. The CDR3 is 15 residues long. This chain's CDR3 is CASSGTSGGFETQYF. The CDR3, as DNA: TGTGCCAGCAGCGGGACTAGCGGGGGGTTTGAGACCCAGTACTTC.

The chain carries TRBV4-2 and TRBJ2-1; D gene unclear. V was clipped by 0 bases and J by 2 bases, with 8 bases between them. Germline-derived CDR1 and CDR2 are LGHNA and YNFKEQ. The CDR3 spans 15 residues. CDR3 nucleotides: TGTGCCAGCAGCCAAGAGGGCGTTACCTACAATGAGCAGTTCTTC. Translation gives CASSQEGVTYNEQFF.

There are a few counts of this clonotype. In this CDR3 the conserved last residue, phenylalanine or tryptophan, is missing, so a read error is likely. The V and J genes are TRBV29-1 and TRBJ2-5; D is possibly TRBD2 (5 bases). Looked up from germline, CDR1 is SQVTM and CDR2 is ANQGSEA. Trimming removed 6 bases at V and 5 bases at J, with 13 bases between. The CDR3 covers 12 residues. CDR3 coding DNA: TGCAGCGTGGGAGACGGTTCGGAGACCCAGTACCTC. It yields the protein CSVGDGSETQYL.

The table lists this clonotype with a few counts. The chain combines TRBV11-2 with TRBJ2-1; 11 bases fit TRBD2. Trimming removed 3 bases from V and 1 base from J; junction bases left unmatched: 20. CDR1 and CDR2 from the germline V gene are SGHAT and FQNNGV. This CDR3 is built from 22 residues. As DNA, the CDR3 is TGTGCCAGCAGCTTTTGGACAGGGAAGGAGACTAGCGGGAAGGGTTCCTACAATGAGCAGTTCTTC. Translating it yields CASSFWTGKETSGKGSYNEQFF.

As to this clonotype: Its ends do not fully match the called genes, so a read error is possible. The chain uses TRBV20-1 and TRBJ2-7, with 8 bases that match TRBD2. The CDR3 sequence is 15 residues long. Germline CDR1 DFQATT, CDR2 SNEGSKA (reference sequence). CDR3 residues: CSAGTGTRSSYEQYF. CDR3 bases: TGCAGTGCTGGAACCGGGACTAGGAGCTCCTACGAGCAGTACTTT.

This clonotype was found a few times. The chain has TRBV5-5 and TRBJ2-7; no definite D call. The CDR3 is 15 residues long. Germline V gives CDR1 SGHKS, CDR2 YYEKEE (reference sequence). V was clipped by 4 bases and J by 6 bases, with 20 bases between them. The CDR3 region is CASSPGRYLSGEQYF. The CDR3 nucleotides are TGTGCCAGCAGCCCCGGGCGGTATCTCTCCGGCGAGCAGTACTTC.

This chain links TRBV29-1 with TRBJ2-5; D may match TRBD1 or TRBD2 (5 bases each). V lost 4 bases to trimming and J lost 2 bases, with 8 bases between them. In germline, CDR1 is SQVTM, CDR2 ANQGSEA. CDR3 length: 12 residues. The CDR3 here is CSVVWGQETQYF. Written as DNA, the CDR3 is TGCAGCGTTGTATGGGGGCAAGAGACCCAGTACTTC.

This clonotype was seen only a few times. The V and J genes are TRBV29-1 and TRBJ2-5, with TRBD1 matching 9 bases. With 7 bases clipped from V and 4 bases from J, the junction kept 4 bases outside the gene matches. CDR1 SQVTM and CDR2 ANQGSEA come from the germline V gene. The CDR3 spans 12 residues. The CDR3 DNA follows: TGCAGCGCACAGGGGGCAGGAGAGACCCAGTACTTC. Translated: CSAQGAGETQYF.

This clonotype appeared a few times. The chain is built from TRBV12-3 or TRBV12-4 and TRBJ2-7, with a possible D match to TRBD2 (5 bases). The CDR3 extends over 15 amino acids. The ends were cut back, 6 bases at V and 0 bases at J, with 15 bases in the middle. CDR3 sequence reads: CASRRSAGVSYEQYF. As DNA, the CDR3 is TGTGCCAGCAGAAGATCCGCCGGGGTCTCCTACGAGCAGTACTTC.

The chain employs TRBV6-2 or TRBV6-3 and TRBJ2-7, with 7 bases fitting TRBD1. V gave up 4 bases and J gave up 3 bases; unmatched junction bases: 6. Germline V gene lookup returns CDR1 MNHEY and CDR2 SVGEGT. This CDR3 spans 14 amino acids. CDR3 nucleotides: TGTGCCAGCAGTTGGGGGACAGTCTTCTACGAGCAGTACTTC. Residues: CASSWGTVFYEQYF.